The TCR beta chain under discussion was sequenced for a study of T-cell memory formation after mild COVID-19. Overall study context: Most TCR clusters belonged to a single donor.

From the 5' RACE reads, TCRdb called clonotypes with MiXCR, one entry per CDR3 protein. Among about 620,000 distinct CDR3 sequences listed, about a sixth were seen once. The TCR sequence derives from an adult woman who had mild COVID-19 (a few samples of this study predate the infection). Cell type and time point are not known. Sequencing used PBMCs or a T cell subset sorted from them (not recorded which).

This CDR3 is CSASGDSYEQYF. DNA for the CDR3: TGCAGTGCTAGTGGGGACAGTTACGAGCAGTACTTC. The J gene is TRBJ2-7, the V gene TRBV20-1, with TRBD1 matching over 7 bases. Trimming at V came to 3 bases and at J to 4 bases, leaving 3 bases not matched to a gene. This CDR3 has 12 amino acids. The germline V gene has CDR1 DFQATT and CDR2 SNEGSKA (reference sequence).